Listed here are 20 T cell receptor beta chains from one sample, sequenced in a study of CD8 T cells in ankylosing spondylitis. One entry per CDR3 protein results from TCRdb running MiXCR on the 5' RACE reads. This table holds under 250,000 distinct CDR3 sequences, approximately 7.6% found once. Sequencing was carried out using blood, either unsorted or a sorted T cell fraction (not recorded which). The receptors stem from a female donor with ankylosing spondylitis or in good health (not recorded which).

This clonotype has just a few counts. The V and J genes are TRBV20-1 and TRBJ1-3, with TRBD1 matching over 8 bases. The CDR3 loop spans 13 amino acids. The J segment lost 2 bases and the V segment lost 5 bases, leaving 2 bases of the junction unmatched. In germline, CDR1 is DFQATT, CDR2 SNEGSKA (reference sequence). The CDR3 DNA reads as TGCAGTGCTGCAGGGGGCACTGGAAACACCATATATTTT. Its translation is CSAAGGTGNTIYF.

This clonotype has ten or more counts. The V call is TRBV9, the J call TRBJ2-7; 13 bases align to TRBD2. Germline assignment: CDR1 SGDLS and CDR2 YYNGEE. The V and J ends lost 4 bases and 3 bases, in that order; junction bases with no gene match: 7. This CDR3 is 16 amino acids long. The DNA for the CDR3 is TGTGCCAGCAGCATTACCGGGACTAGCGGGATCTACGAGCAGTACTTC. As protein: CASSITGTSGIYEQYF.

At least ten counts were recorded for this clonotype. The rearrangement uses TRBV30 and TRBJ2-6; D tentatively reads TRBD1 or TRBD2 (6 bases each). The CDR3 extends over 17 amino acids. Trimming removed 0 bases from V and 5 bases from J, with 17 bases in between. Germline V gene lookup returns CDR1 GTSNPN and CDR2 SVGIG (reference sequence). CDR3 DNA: TGTGCCTGGAGTGTAGGGGGGCGCCACACTAGGGCCAACGTCCTGACTTTC. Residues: CAWSVGGRHTRANVLTF. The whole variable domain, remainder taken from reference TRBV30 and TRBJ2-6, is SQTIHQWPATLVQPVGSPLSLECTVEGTSNPNLYWYRQAAGRGLQLLFYSVGIGQISSEVPQNLSASRPQDRQFILSSKKLLLSDSGFYLCAWSVGGRHTRANVLTFGAGSRLTVL.

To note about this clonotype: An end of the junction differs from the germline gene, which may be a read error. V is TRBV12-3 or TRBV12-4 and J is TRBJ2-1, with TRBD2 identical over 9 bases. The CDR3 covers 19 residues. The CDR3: CTSSSLRGATSGSYNEQFF. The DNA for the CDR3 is TGTACCAGCAGTTCTCTCAGAGGGGCGACTAGCGGCTCCTACAATGAGCAGTTCTTC.

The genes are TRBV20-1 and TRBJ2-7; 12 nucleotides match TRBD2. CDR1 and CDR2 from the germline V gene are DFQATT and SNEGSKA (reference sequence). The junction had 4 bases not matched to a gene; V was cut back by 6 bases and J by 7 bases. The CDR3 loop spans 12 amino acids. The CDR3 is CSARGLAGEQYF. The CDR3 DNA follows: TGCAGTGCGAGGGGACTAGCGGGTGAGCAGTACTTC.

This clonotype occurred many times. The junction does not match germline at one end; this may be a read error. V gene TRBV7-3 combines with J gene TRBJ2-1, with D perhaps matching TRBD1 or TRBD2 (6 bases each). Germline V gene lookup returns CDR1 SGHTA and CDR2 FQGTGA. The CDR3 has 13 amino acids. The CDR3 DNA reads TGTGTCAGCAGCTCCGACCCGAGGGGGGATCAGTTCTTC. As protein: CVSSSDPRGDQFF.

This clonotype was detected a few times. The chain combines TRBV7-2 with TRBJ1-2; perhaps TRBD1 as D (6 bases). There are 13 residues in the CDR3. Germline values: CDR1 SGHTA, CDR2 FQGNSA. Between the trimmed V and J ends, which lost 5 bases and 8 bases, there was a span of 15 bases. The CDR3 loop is CASSPRGMGGYTF. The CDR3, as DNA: TGTGCCAGCAGCCCTAGGGGGATGGGGGGCTACACCTTC. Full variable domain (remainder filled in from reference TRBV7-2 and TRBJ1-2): GAGVSQSPSNKVTEKGKDVELRCDPISGHTALYWYRQSLGQGLEFLIYFQGNSAPDKSGLPSDRFSAERTGGSVSTLTIQRTQQEDSAVYLCASSPRGMGGYTFGSGTRLTVV.

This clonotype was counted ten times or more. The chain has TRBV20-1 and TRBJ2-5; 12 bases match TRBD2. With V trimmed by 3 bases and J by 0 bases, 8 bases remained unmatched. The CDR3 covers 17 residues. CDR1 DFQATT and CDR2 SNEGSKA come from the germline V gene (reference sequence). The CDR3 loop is CSASRTSGIFDQETQYF. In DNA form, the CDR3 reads TGCAGTGCTAGCCGGACTAGCGGGATTTTTGACCAAGAGACCCAGTACTTC.

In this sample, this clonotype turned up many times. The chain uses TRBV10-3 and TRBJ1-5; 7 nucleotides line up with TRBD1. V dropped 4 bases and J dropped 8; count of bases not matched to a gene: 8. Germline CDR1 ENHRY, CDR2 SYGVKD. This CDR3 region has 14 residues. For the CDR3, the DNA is TGTGCCATCAGTGCAGGGGGGAGGAATGAGCCCCAGCATTTT. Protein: CAISAGGRNEPQHF.

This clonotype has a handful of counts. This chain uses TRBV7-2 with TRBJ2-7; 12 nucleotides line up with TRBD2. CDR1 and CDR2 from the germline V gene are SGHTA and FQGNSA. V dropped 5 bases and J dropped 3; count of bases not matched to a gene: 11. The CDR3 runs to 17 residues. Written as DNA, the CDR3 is TGTGCCAGCAGCCCAGACACTCTAGCGGGAGGGTACTACGAGCAGTACTTC. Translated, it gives CASSPDTLAGGYYEQYF.

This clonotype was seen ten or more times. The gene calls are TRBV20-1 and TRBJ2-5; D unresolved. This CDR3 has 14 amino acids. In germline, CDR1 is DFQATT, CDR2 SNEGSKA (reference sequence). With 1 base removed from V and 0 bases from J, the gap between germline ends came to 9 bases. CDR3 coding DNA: TGCAGTGCTAGAGTGGTGTTTGACCAAGAGACCCAGTACTTC. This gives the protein CSARVVFDQETQYF.

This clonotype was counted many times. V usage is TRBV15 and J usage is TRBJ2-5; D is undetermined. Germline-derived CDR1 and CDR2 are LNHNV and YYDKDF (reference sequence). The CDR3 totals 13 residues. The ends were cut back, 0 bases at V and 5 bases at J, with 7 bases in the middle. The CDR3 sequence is CATSRDRSETQYF. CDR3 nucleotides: TGTGCCACCAGCAGAGATAGAAGCGAGACCCAGTACTTC. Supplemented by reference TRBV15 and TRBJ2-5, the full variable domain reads DAMVIQNPRYQVTQFGKPVTLSCSQTLNHNVMYWYQQKSSQAPKLLFHYYDKDFNNEADTPDNFQSRRPNTSFCFLDIRSPGLGDTAMYLCATSRDRSETQYFGPGTRLLVL.

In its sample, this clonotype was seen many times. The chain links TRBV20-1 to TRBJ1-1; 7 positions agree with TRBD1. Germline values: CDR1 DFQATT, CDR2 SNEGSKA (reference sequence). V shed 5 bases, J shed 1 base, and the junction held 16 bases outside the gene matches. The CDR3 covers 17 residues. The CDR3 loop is CSARKRQGLIPNTEAFF. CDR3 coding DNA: TGCAGTGCTCGCAAAAGACAGGGTTTGATCCCGAACACTGAAGCTTTCTTT.

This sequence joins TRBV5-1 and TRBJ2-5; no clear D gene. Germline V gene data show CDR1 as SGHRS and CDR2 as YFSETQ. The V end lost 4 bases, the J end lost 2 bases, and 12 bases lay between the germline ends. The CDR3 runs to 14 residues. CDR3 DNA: TGCGCCAGCAGCCAGAGTGATTGGCAAGAGACCCAGTACTTC. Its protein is CASSQSDWQETQYF.

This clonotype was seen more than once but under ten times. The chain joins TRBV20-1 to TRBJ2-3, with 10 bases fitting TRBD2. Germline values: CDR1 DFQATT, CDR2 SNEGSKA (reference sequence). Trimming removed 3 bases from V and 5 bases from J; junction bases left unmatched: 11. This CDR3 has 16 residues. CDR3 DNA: TGCAGTGCTAGCCCAGGTCTAGCGGGAGTTGGAGATACGCAGTATTTT. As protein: CSASPGLAGVGDTQYF.

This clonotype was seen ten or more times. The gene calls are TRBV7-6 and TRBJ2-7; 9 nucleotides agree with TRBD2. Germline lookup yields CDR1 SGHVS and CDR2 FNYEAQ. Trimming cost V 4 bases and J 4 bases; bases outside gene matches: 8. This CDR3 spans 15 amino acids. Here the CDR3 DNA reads TGTGCCAGCAGCTACCAGGGGACTAGCAGTTACGAGCAGTACTTC. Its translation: CASSYQGTSSYEQYF.

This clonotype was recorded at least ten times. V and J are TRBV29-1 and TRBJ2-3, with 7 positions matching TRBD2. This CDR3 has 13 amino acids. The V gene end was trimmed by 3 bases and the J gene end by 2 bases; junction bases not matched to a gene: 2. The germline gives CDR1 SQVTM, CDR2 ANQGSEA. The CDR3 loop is CSVDGRITDTQYF. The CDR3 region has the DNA TGCAGCGTTGACGGGAGGATCACAGATACGCAGTATTTT.

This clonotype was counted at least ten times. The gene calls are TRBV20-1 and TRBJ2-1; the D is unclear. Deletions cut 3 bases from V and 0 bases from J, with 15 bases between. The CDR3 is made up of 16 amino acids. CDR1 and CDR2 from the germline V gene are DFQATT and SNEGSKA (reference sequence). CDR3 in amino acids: CSARVSVGPSYNEQFF. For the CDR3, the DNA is TGCAGTGCTAGGGTCTCGGTCGGCCCCTCCTACAATGAGCAGTTCTTC.

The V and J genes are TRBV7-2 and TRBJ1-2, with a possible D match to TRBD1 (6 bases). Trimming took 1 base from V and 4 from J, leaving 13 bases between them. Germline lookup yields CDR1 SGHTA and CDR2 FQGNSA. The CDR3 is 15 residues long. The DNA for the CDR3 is TGTGCCAGCAGCTTAGAGGGGGAGATTGGCTATGGCTACACCTTC. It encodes CASSLEGEIGYGYTF. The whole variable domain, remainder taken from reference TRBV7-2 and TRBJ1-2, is GAGVSQSPSNKVTEKGKDVELRCDPISGHTALYWYRQSLGQGLEFLIYFQGNSAPDKSGLPSDRFSAERTGGSVSTLTIQRTQQEDSAVYLCASSLEGEIGYGYTFGSGTRLTVV.

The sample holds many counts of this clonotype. The CDR3 coding sequence is TGTGCCAGCAGTCCGACGAGGAACACTGAAGCTTTCTTT. It is translated as CASSPTRNTEAFF. The chain combines TRBV27 with TRBJ1-1, with D unclear. Looked up from germline, CDR1 is MNHEY and CDR2 is SMNVEV (reference sequence). The V and J ends lost 5 bases and 1 base respectively, with 8 bases between them. CDR3 length: 13 amino acids.